One TCR beta chain is described in this entry. What it binds is unknown. This sample stems from a study of brain T cells in children with intractable seizures. CDR3 length: 15 amino acids. V gave up 6 bases and J gave up 3 bases; unmatched junction bases: 8. Germline lookup yields CDR1 MNHEY and CDR2 SVGAGI. Regarding time point: blood from clinic visit 5 months post-surgery; TSC patient then seizure free. Only cases whose brain tissue showed the highest T cell transcript signatures were sequenced. At least one anti-epileptic drug was given before surgery. Profiled with immunoSEQ multiplex PCR; TCRdb holds only in-frame clones, not every one. The sample records about 350,000 clones, nearly 95% being singletons. General study findings and limits: HCMV serostatus was not known, and viral specificity came from CDR3 similarity only. Clones missing pre-surgery may reflect undersampling of that blood sample.

The specimen was peripheral blood, collected roughly 5 months after surgery. The receptor's source is a boy under three years old with tuberous sclerosis and intractable seizures. V gene TRBV6-5 combines with J gene TRBJ2-3; 8 nucleotides line up with TRBD2. The chain's CDR3 is CASSPAGVRTDTQYF. The CDR3 DNA follows: TGTGCCAGCAGCCCAGCGGGAGTTCGGACAGATACGCAGTATTTT.